This T cell receptor (beta chain) emerged from a study of T cells expressing NK-cell markers. Looking at the study overall: Within the sequenced cohort of eight donors, seven exhibited HCMV seropositivity and one was seronegative. Notes on the study in general: Dominant NKG2C+ clonotypes made up roughly 1.0-7.5% of CD8+ T cells in roughly six donors.

Production of TCR beta cDNA relied on 5'RACE template switching with UMIs. From its re-call of the 5' RACE reads, TCRdb lists each CDR3 protein once, without DNA. The repertoire table contains 350,000 to 450,000 distinct CDR3 sequences. The germline CDR1 and CDR2 sequences are SGHTA and FQGNSA. The CDR3 loop spans 15 amino acids. Notes on this clonotype: Antigen specificity is unknown.

The sample taken for sequencing was blood T cells: a sorted CD56 or NKG2C T cell subset, CD4+ or CD8+ T cells, or bulk PBMC T cells (not recorded which). The receptor was isolated from a man aged 18 to 69 in good health. The chain has TRBV7-2 and TRBJ1-1. CDR3: CASSLYPSSATEAFF.